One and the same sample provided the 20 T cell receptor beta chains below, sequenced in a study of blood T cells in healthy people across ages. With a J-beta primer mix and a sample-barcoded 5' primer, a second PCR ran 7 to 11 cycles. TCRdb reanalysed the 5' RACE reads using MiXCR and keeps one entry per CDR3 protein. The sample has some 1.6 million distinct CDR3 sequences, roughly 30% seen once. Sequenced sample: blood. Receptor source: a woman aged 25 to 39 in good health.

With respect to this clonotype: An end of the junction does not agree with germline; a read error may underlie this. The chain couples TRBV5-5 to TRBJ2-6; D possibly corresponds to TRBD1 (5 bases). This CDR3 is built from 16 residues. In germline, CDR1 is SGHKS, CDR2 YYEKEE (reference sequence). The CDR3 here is CASSLARISGANVRTF. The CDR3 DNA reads TGTGCCAGCAGCTTGGCGAGGATCTCTGGGGCCAACGTCCGGACTTTC. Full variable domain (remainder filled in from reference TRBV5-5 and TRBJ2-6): DAGVTQSPTHLIKTRGQQVTLRCSPISGHKSVSWYQQVLGQGPQFIFQYYEKEERGRGNFPDRFSARQFPNYSSELNVNALLLGDSALYLCASSLARISGANVRTFGAGSRLTVL.

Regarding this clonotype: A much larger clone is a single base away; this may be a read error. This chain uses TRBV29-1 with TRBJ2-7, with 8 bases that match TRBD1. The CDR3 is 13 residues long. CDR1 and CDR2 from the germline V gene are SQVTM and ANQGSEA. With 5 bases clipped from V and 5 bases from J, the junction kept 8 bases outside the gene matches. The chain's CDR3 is CSVPGQEYDEQYF. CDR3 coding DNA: TGCAGCGTTCCGGGACAGGAATATGACGAGCAGTACTTC.

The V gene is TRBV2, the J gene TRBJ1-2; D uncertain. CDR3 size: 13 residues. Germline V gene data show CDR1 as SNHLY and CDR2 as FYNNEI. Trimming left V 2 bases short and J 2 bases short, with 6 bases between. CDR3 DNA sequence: TGTGCCAGCAGTGAAAAGGGAAACTATGGCTACACCTTC. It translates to CASSEKGNYGYTF.

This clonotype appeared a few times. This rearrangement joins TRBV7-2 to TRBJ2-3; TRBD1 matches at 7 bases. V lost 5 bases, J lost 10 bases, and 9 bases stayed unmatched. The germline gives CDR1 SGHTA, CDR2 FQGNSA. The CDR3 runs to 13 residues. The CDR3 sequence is CASSRDSLSPQYF. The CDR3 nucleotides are TGTGCCAGCAGCCGGGACAGTTTGTCCCCGCAGTATTTT.

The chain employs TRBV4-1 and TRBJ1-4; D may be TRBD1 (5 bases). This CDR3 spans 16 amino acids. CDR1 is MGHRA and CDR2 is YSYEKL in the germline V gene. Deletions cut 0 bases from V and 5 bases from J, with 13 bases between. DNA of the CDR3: TGCGCCAGCAGCCAAGATCTTCAGGGCGAAAATGAAAAACTGTTTTTT. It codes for CASSQDLQGENEKLFF.

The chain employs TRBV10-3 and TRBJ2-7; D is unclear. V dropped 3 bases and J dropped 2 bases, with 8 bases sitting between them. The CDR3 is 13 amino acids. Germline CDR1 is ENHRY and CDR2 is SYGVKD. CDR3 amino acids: CAISEPSTYEQYF. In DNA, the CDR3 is TGTGCCATCAGTGAACCCTCGACCTACGAGCAGTACTTC.

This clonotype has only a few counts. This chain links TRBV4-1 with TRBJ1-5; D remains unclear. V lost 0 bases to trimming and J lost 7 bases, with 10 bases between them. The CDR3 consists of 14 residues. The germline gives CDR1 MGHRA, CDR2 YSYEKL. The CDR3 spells CASSQDNVGQPQHF. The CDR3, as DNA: TGCGCCAGCAGCCAAGATAATGTGGGCCAGCCCCAGCATTTT.

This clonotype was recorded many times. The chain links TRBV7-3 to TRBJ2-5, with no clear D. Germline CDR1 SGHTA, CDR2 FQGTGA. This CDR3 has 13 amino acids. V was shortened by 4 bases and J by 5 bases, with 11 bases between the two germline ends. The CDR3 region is CASSWAVTETQYF. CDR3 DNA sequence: TGTGCCAGCAGCTGGGCCGTTACCGAGACCCAGTACTTC. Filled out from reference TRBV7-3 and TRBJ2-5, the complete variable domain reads GAGVSQTPSNKVTEKGKYVELRCDPISGHTALYWYRQSLGQGPEFLIYFQGTGAADDSGLPNDRFFAVRPEGSVSTLKIQRTERGDSAVYLCASSWAVTETQYFGPGTRLLVL.

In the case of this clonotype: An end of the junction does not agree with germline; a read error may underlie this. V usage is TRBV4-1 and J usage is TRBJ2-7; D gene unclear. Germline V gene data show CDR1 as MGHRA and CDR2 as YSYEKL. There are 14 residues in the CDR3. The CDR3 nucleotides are TGCGCCCGCAGCCAAGTTGGAGACAACTACGAGCAGTACTTC. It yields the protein CARSQVGDNYEQYF.

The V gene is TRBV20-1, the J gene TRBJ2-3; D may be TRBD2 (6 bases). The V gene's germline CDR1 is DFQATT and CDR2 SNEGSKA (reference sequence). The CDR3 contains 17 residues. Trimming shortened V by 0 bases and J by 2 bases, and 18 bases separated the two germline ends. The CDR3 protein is CSARDLRGAAYTDTQYF. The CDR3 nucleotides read TGCAGTGCTAGAGATCTGCGGGGCGCAGCTTACACAGATACGCAGTATTTT.

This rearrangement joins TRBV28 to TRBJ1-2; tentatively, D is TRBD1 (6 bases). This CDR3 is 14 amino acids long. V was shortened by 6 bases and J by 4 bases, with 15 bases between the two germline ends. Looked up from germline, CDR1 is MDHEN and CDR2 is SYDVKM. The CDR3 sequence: CASSYHGQSYGYTF. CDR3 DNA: TGTGCCAGCAGCTACCACGGACAGTCCTATGGCTACACCTTC.

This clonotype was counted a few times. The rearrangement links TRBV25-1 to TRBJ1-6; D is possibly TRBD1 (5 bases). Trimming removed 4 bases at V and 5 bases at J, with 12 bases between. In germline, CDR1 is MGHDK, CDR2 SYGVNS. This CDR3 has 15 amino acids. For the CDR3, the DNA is TGTGCCAGCAGTGGCGACAGTCTTCATAATTCACCCCTCCACTTT. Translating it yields CASSGDSLHNSPLHF.

As DNA, the CDR3 is TGCGCCAGCAGTGGGGGACGAACCTTCAGGGAGCAGTACTTC. Protein: CASSGGRTFREQYF. The genes are TRBV4-1 and TRBJ2-7; D tentatively reads TRBD1 or TRBD2 (5 bases each). CDR3 length: 14 residues. Germline loops: CDR1 MGHRA, CDR2 YSYEKL. V was pared by 6 bases and J by 7 bases, with 19 bases between.

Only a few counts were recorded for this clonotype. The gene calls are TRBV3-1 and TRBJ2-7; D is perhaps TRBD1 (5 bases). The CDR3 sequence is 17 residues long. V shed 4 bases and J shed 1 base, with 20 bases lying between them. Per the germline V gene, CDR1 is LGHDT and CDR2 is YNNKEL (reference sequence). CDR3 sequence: CASSRSRTPEESYEQYF. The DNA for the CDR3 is TGTGCCAGCAGCCGCTCGAGGACACCCGAAGAGTCCTACGAGCAGTACTTC.

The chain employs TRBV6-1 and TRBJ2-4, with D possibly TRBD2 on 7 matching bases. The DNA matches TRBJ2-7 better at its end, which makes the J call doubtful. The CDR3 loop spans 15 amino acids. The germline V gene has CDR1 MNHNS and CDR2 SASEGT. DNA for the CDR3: TGTGCCAGCAGTGAGGGAGGGGGGTACCGTTACGAGCAGTACTTC. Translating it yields CASSEGGGYRYEQYF.

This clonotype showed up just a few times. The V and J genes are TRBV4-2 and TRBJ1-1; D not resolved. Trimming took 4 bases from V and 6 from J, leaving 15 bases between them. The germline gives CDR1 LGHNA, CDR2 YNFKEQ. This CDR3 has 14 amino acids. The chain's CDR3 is CASSPEAVTAEAFF. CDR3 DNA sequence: TGTGCCAGCAGCCCCGAAGCGGTAACGGCTGAAGCTTTCTTT.

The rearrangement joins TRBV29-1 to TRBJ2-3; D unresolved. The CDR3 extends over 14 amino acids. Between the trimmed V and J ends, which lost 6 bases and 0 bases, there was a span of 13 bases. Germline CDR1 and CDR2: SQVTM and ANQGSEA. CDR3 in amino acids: CSVNVGQSTDTQYF. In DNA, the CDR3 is TGCAGCGTGAATGTCGGGCAGAGCACAGATACGCAGTATTTT.

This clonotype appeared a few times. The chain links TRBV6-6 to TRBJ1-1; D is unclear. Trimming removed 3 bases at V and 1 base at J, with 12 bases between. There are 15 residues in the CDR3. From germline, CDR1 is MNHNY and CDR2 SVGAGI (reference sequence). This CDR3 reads CASSYGGDRNTEAFF. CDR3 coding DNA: TGTGCCAGCAGTTATGGCGGGGATCGGAACACTGAAGCTTTCTTT.

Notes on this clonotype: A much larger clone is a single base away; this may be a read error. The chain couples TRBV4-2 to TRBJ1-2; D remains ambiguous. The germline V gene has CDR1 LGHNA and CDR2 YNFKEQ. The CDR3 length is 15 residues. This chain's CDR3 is CASSQDLMSTPGCTF. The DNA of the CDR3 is TGTGCCAGCAGCCAAGATTTGATGTCGACTCCTGGCTGCACCTTC.

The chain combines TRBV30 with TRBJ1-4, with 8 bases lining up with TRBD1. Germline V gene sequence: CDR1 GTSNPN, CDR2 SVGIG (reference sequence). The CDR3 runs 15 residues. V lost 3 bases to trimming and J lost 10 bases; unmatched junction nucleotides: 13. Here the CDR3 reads CAWSPRTGRTAKLFF. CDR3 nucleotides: TGTGCCTGGAGCCCCCGGACAGGGAGGACGGCAAAACTGTTTTTT.